Following are 22 T cell receptor beta chains from one sample sequenced in a study of cytomegalovirus exposure and HLA in healthy donors. Vbeta (60) and Jbeta (13) primers were used in the PCR. Sequencing used immunoSEQ multiplex PCR; TCRdb keeps in-frame clones, though not all of them. The sample yields 150,000 to 200,000 clones, about four fifths seen once. The material sequenced was PBMCs. All receptors derive from a boy aged 5-17 years in good health and CMV-seronegative.

The CDR3 bases are TGTGCCAGCAGCCCACGGCTGGGGACACAGAATGGCTACACCTTC. This gives the protein CASSPRLGTQNGYTF. This chain uses TRBV5-4 with TRBJ1-2; D may be TRBD1 (6 bases). The CDR3 covers 15 residues. V was pared by 4 bases and J by 6 bases, with 19 bases between. Germline CDR1 reads SGHNT; CDR2 reads YYREEE (reference sequence). Using reference TRBV5-4 and TRBJ1-2 for the parts outside the CDR3, the full variable domain is ETGVTQSPTHLIKTRGQQVTLRCSSQSGHNTVSWYQQALGQGPQFIFQYYREEENGRGNFPPRFSGLQFPNYSSELNVNALELDDSALYLCASSPRLGTQNGYTFGSGTRLTVV.

Note on this clone: The CDR3 carries no conserved terminal phenylalanine or tryptophan, so it likely arises from a read error. The chain is built from TRBV5-1 and TRBJ1-4, with 7 bases that match TRBD1. With V trimmed by 4 bases and J by 5 bases, 8 bases remained unmatched. CDR3 length: 15 amino acids. Germline V gene lookup returns CDR1 SGHRS and CDR2 YFSETQ. The CDR3 here is CASSAYGTENEKLFL. CDR3 coding DNA: TGCGCCAGCAGCGCCTACGGGACAGAGAATGAAAAACTGTTTCTT.

The chain carries TRBV29-1 and TRBJ1-2, with 7 positions matching TRBD1. Germline CDR1 and CDR2: SQVTM and ANQGSEA. Trimming removed 0 bases from V and 3 bases from J; junction bases left unmatched: 1. The CDR3 is 13 residues long. CDR3 residues: CSVEEQGDYGYTF. CDR3 DNA: TGCAGCGTTGAAGAGCAGGGGGACTATGGCTACACCTTC. The whole variable domain, filled in from reference TRBV29-1 and TRBJ1-2, reads SAVISQKPSRDICQRGTSLTIQCQVDSQVTMMFWYRQQPGQSLTLIATANQGSEATYESGFVIDKFPISRPNLTFSTLTVSNMSPEDSSIYLCSVEEQGDYGYTFGSGTRLTVV.

The gene calls are TRBV7-3 and TRBJ2-1, with a possible D match to TRBD2 (6 bases). Trimming stripped 5 bases from V and 0 bases from J, with 14 bases between. Germline values: CDR1 SGHTA, CDR2 FQGTGA. The CDR3 is 16 residues long. This CDR3 reads CASSLAGTSSYNEQFF. The CDR3 DNA reads TGTGCCAGCAGCCTCGCCGGGACTTCCTCCTACAATGAGCAGTTCTTC.

J is TRBJ1-5 and V is TRBV10-3, with 7 bases lining up with TRBD1. The CDR3 covers 13 residues. CDR1 ENHRY and CDR2 SYGVKD come from the germline V gene. V was pared by 6 bases and J by 7 bases, with 6 bases of the junction left unmatched. The CDR3 reads CAISEQGWQPQHF. CDR3 nucleotides: TGTGCCATCAGCGAACAGGGGTGGCAGCCCCAGCATTTT.

The CDR3 region is CASSVAPTAYGYTF. DNA for the CDR3: TGTGCCAGCTCAGTAGCCCCGACGGCCTATGGCTACACCTTC. The chain recombines TRBV27 with TRBJ1-2; no reliable D call. The V gene's germline CDR1 is MNHEY and CDR2 SMNVEV (reference sequence). Trimming left V 8 bases short and J 4 bases short, with 17 bases between. CDR3 size: 14 residues.

DNA of the CDR3: TGTGCCAGCCTTAGCGGGAGTGGACGCGGGGAGCTGTTTTTT. Protein: CASLSGSGRGELFF. V and J are TRBV25-1 and TRBJ2-2, with 9 bases that match TRBD2. Germline CDR1 is MGHDK and CDR2 is SYGVNS. Trimming removed 8 bases from V and 7 bases from J; junction bases left unmatched: 8. This CDR3 contains 14 residues.

J is TRBJ2-7 and V is TRBV2, with TRBD1 matching 11 bases. V shed 8 bases, J shed 4 bases, and the junction held 10 bases outside the gene matches. The CDR3 sequence is 15 residues long. Germline CDR1 and CDR2: SNHLY and FYNNEI. For the CDR3, the DNA is TGTGCCAGCGGCGGAAGCGGGACAGGGGGTTACGAGCAGTACTTC. Residues: CASGGSGTGGYEQYF.

This clone was seen a single time. The J gene is TRBJ2-2, the V gene TRBV4-1, with D unresolved. V was clipped by 1 base and J by 6 bases, with 6 bases between them. The CDR3 is 13 amino acids. CDR1 MGHRA and CDR2 YSYEKL come from the germline V gene. CDR3 in amino acids: CASSQVGSGELFF. CDR3 nucleotides: TGCGCCAGCAGCCAAGTCGGGTCCGGGGAGCTGTTTTTT.

This clone appeared a single time. The chain uses TRBV9 and TRBJ1-5; 8 nucleotides align to TRBD1. The V segment lost 0 bases and the J segment 4 bases; nucleotides outside the gene matches: 3. Germline V gives CDR1 SGDLS, CDR2 YYNGEE. CDR3 length: 15 residues. The CDR3 region has the DNA TGTGCCAGCAGCGTAGGACAGGGGCTTAATCAGCCCCAGCATTTT. Its translation: CASSVGQGLNQPQHF. Using reference TRBV9 and TRBJ1-5 for the parts outside the CDR3, the full variable domain is DSGVTQTPKHLITATGQRVTLRCSPRSGDLSVYWYQQSLDQGLQFLIQYYNGEERAKGNILERFSAQQFPDLHSELNLSSLELGDSALYFCASSVGQGLNQPQHFGDGTRLSIL.

J is TRBJ1-3 and V is TRBV11-2; D ambiguous. The CDR3 is made up of 12 amino acids. The V end lost 3 bases, the J end lost 2 bases, and 2 bases lay between the germline ends. Germline V CDR1 and CDR2: SGHAT, FQNNGV. CDR3 DNA sequence: TGTGCCAGCAGCTTTACTGGAAACACCATATATTTT. Its protein product is CASSFTGNTIYF.

This chain uses TRBV27 with TRBJ2-7; 9 bases align to TRBD1. Germline CDR1 MNHEY, CDR2 SMNVEV (reference sequence). The CDR3 sequence is 17 residues long. V lost 0 bases, J lost 6 bases, and 12 bases stayed unmatched. For the CDR3, the DNA is TGTGCCAGCAGTTTATCCGTCACAGGGGGCGCCCTTGGCGAGCAGTACTTC. Translating it yields CASSLSVTGGALGEQYF.

The chain carries TRBV2 and TRBJ1-5; D is undetermined. Trimming pared 7 bases from V and 0 bases from J, leaving 7 bases between. Germline CDR1 and CDR2: SNHLY and FYNNEI. The CDR3 runs to 13 residues. CDR3 sequence (DNA): TGTGCCAGCACTTTTTATAGCAATCAGCCCCAGCATTTT. It translates to CASTFYSNQPQHF. The full variable domain, its missing parts supplied by reference TRBV2 and TRBJ1-5, is EPEVTQTPSHQVTQMGQEVILRCVPISNHLYFYWYRQILGQKVEFLVSFYNNEISEKSEIFDDQFSVERPDGSNFTLKIRSTKLEDSAMYFCASTFYSNQPQHFGDGTRLSIL.

V and J are TRBV7-8 and TRBJ2-5, with 11 bases that match TRBD2. J was trimmed by 6 bases and V by 1 base; bases with no gene match: 7. The CDR3 loop spans 16 amino acids. Germline CDR1 reads SGHVS; CDR2 reads FQNEAQ. The CDR3 DNA is TGTGCCAGCAGCTTAGATTTAGCGGGGGGGCCCAAGACCCAGTACTTC. This sequence encodes CASSLDLAGGPKTQYF.

CDR3 DNA: TGTGCCAGCAGTAACCTAGCGGAAAGGAAGGAGCAGTACTTC. Amino acid sequence: CASSNLAERKEQYF. The gene calls are TRBV2 and TRBJ2-7; 7 nucleotides agree with TRBD2. The germline V gene has CDR1 SNHLY and CDR2 FYNNEI. This CDR3 is 14 amino acids long. V was clipped by 5 bases and J by 7 bases; unmatched bases: 11.

The chain is built from TRBV5-3 and TRBJ1-3; D is possibly TRBD1 (6 bases). TRBV5-3 is an open reading frame whose function is uncertain. Trimming cost V 4 bases and J 7 bases, with 15 bases left between them. There are 14 residues in the CDR3. Written as DNA, the CDR3 is TGTGCCAGAAGCCCCGGGACACGGCGGAACACCATATATTTT. Amino acid sequence: CARSPGTRRNTIYF.

The rearrangement links TRBV5-4 to TRBJ1-2, with TRBD1 as a possible D gene (5 bases). Germline-derived CDR1 and CDR2 are SGHNT and YYREEE (reference sequence). The CDR3 is 17 amino acids. Deletions cut 1 base from V and 0 bases from J, with 16 bases between. The CDR3 coding sequence is TGTGCCAGCAGCTTGAAGGGTCGGCAGGGATCTAACTATGGCTACACCTTC. Translation gives CASSLKGRQGSNYGYTF.

The J gene is TRBJ2-3, the V gene TRBV7-3; 7 nucleotides agree with TRBD1. CDR1 and CDR2 from the germline V gene are SGHTA and FQGTGA. Trimming took 5 bases from V and 5 from J; bases not matched to a gene: 7. The CDR3 has 14 residues. The CDR3 region has the DNA TGTGCCAGCAGCCTCAGGACAGGAAGAGATACGCAGTATTTT. Its translation is CASSLRTGRDTQYF.

The chain is built from TRBV27 and TRBJ2-1; the D is unclear. The CDR3 spans 13 residues. V was pared by 2 bases and J by 7 bases, with 9 bases between. Germline lookup yields CDR1 MNHEY and CDR2 SMNVEV (reference sequence). CDR3 nucleotide sequence: TGTGCCAGCAGTTTAAGCGAGTGGAATGAGCAGTTCTTC. Protein product: CASSLSEWNEQFF.

The chain has TRBV7-9 and TRBJ1-4, with D possibly matching TRBD1 (6 bases). CDR1 SEHNR and CDR2 FQNEAQ come from the germline V gene (reference sequence). V was pared by 4 bases and J by 8 bases, with 20 bases between. The CDR3 loop spans 16 amino acids. As DNA, the CDR3 is TGTGCCAGCAGCTCGTACCTGACAGGTCGGTCCGAAAAACTGTTTTTT. This gives the protein CASSSYLTGRSEKLFF.

This clone was seen more than once but under ten times. This chain links TRBV25-1 with TRBJ2-1; perhaps TRBD2 as D (5 bases). This CDR3 contains 12 residues. Between the trimmed V and J ends, which lost 4 bases and 13 bases, there was a span of 14 bases. CDR1 is MGHDK and CDR2 is SYGVNS in the germline V gene. The CDR3 DNA is TGTGCCAGCAGTGGTGGACTGTTGGAACAGTTCTTC. Translation gives CASSGGLLEQFF.

The chain combines TRBV29-1 with TRBJ2-3; a weak D match, TRBD2 (5 bases). The germline CDR1 and CDR2 sequences are SQVTM and ANQGSEA. The CDR3 loop spans 11 amino acids. CDR3 amino acids: CGSGGTDTQYF. DNA for the CDR3: TGCGGATCCGGGGGCACAGATACGCAGTATTTT.